These T cell receptor beta chains were read from a single sample in a study of identical twins. MiXCR, run by TCRdb on the 5' RACE reads, gives a single entry per CDR3 protein. The sample has about 720,000 distinct CDR3 sequences; about 9.4% are singletons. These data also featured in a second study, about yellow fever vaccine responses in identical twins.

The sample comprised PBMCs. The receptors shown here come from a woman between 18 and 29 years old in good health. Each CDR3 is given with its conserved first and last residue. D genes are given only for firm matches. The size of a clone is reported for some rows only, either as once, few or many, or as a class for expanded clones.

CDR3 protein,CDR3 DNA,J gene,D gene,V gene,clone size
CASSFRGVPYEQYF,TGTGCCAGCAGCTTCCGGGGGGTCCCCTACGAGCAGTACTTC,TRBJ2-7,TRBD2,TRBV7-2,NA
CASRTTGQGNEQYF,TGTGCCAGCAGGACTACGGGACAGGGAAACGAGCAGTACTTC,TRBJ2-7,TRBD1,TRBV27,NA
CASSTWRGTDTQYF,TGTGCCAGCAGCACTTGGAGGGGCACAGATACGCAGTATTTT,TRBJ2-3,NA,TRBV7-2,NA
CASSGGTGETQYF,TGTGCCAGCAGCGGGGGAACAGGGGAGACCCAGTACTTC,TRBJ2-5,NA,TRBV2,many
CASSPKGQTFSGNTIYF,TGTGCCAGCAGTCCCAAAGGACAGACCTTTTCTGGAAACACCATATATTTT,TRBJ1-3,NA,TRBV12-3/TRBV12-4,many
CSATLGLWGDEQFF,TGCAGTGCTACTCTAGGACTCTGGGGAGATGAGCAGTTCTTC,TRBJ2-1,NA,TRBV20-1,NA
CASSSNDRAGGSGSYNEQFF,TGTGCCAGCAGCAGTAACGACAGGGCTGGTGGTTCTGGCTCCTACAATGAGCAGTTCTTC,TRBJ2-1,TRBD1,TRBV13,NA
CASSAEPGVTTNEQFF,TGTGCCAGCAGCGCAGAACCCGGGGTGACTACAAATGAGCAGTTCTTC,TRBJ2-1,NA,TRBV11-2,few
CASSLLAGGSEQYF,TGTGCCAGCAGCCTCCTAGCGGGAGGATCCGAGCAGTACTTC,TRBJ2-7,TRBD2,TRBV6-2/TRBV6-3,NA
CASSQGAGLAAPSSYNEQFF,TGCGCCAGCAGCCAGGGGGCCGGACTAGCGGCCCCGAGCTCCTACAATGAGCAGTTCTTC,TRBJ2-1,TRBD2,TRBV4-3,few
CASKRAGADTQYF,TGTGCCAGCAAGAGAGCGGGAGCAGATACGCAGTATTTT,TRBJ2-3,TRBD2,TRBV7-9,many
CSARLGTENIQYF,TGCAGTGCTAGACTCGGGACAGAAAACATTCAGTACTTC,TRBJ2-4,TRBD1,TRBV20-1,NA
CASSGQRQGNLGANEQFF,TGTGCCAGCAGCGGACAAAGACAGGGGAACTTGGGGGCCAATGAGCAGTTCTTC,TRBJ2-1,TRBD1,TRBV7-6,NA
CASRARTVDEQFF,TGTGCCAGCAGGGCCAGGACGGTTGATGAGCAGTTCTTC,TRBJ2-1,NA,TRBV6-1,NA
CASSHDTEAFF,TGTGCCAGCAGCCACGACACTGAAGCTTTCTTT,TRBJ1-1,NA,TRBV14,many
CASSRTGTSSGEGIRYF,TGCGCCAGCAGCAGAACCGGGACTAGCAGCGGGGAAGGTATACGGTATTTT,TRBJ2-3,TRBD2,TRBV5-1,few
CSVERDRTDTQYF,TGCAGCGTTGAGAGGGACAGGACAGATACGCAGTATTTT,TRBJ2-3,TRBD1,TRBV29-1,many
CASTPGWGLEYNEQFF,TGTGCCAGCACCCCGGGCTGGGGGCTGGAATACAATGAGCAGTTCTTC,TRBJ2-1,NA,TRBV7-9,NA
CASSLPYTTENTEAFF,TGTGCCAGCAGCTTACCCTACACGACAGAGAACACTGAAGCTTTCTTT,TRBJ1-1,NA,TRBV7-9,few
CASHHVYEQYF,TGTGCCAGCCATCACGTGTACGAGCAGTACTTC,TRBJ2-7,NA,TRBV18,many
CASRRTGGLPYNEQFF,TGTGCCAGCAGACGGACAGGGGGGTTACCCTACAATGAGCAGTTCTTC,TRBJ2-1,TRBD1,TRBV6-1,many
CASSQTGIEQFF,TGTGCCAGCAGCCAAACAGGGATCGAGCAGTTCTTC,TRBJ2-1,NA,TRBV7-8,NA
CASSPRFGGGVASSYNEQFF,TGTGCCAGCTCGCCGAGGTTCGGGGGCGGTGTGGCAAGCTCCTACAATGAGCAGTTCTTC,TRBJ2-1,NA,TRBV11-1,NA
CASSRTGHPSLDTQYF,TGTGCCAGCAGCCGGACAGGGCACCCCTCGTTGGATACGCAGTATTTT,TRBJ2-3,TRBD1,TRBV7-8,few
CAITTGAYNEQFF,TGTGCCATCACGACAGGGGCCTACAATGAGCAGTTCTTC,TRBJ2-1,TRBD1,TRBV10-3,many
CASQRTGGNEQYF,TGTGCCAGCCAGAGGACAGGGGGCAACGAGCAGTACTTC,TRBJ2-7,TRBD1,TRBV12-3/TRBV12-4,few
CASSSQGRTSYEQYF,TGTGCCAGCAGTTCCCAGGGGCGGACCTCCTACGAGCAGTACTTC,TRBJ2-7,NA,TRBV6-5,few
CTFSFQEGIGGLTTDTQYF,TGTACCTTCAGTTTTCAAGAAGGTATCGGGGGCCTAACCACAGATACGCAGTATTTT,TRBJ2-3,NA,TRBV10-3,NA
CASRTILTSGVYNEQFF,TGTGCCAGCAGGACCATTTTGACTAGCGGGGTATACAATGAGCAGTTCTTC,TRBJ2-1,TRBD2,TRBV6-1,few
CASSLTRTSGAYEQYF,TGTGCCAGCAGTTTAACCCGGACTAGCGGGGCCTACGAGCAGTACTTC,TRBJ2-7,TRBD2,TRBV27,many
CASTGGYQTQYF,TGTGCCAGCACGGGGGGTTACCAAACGCAGTATTTT,TRBJ2-3,TRBD2,TRBV6-6,NA
CASIQTGELFF,TGTGCCAGCATCCAAACCGGGGAGCTGTTTTTT,TRBJ2-2,NA,TRBV12-3/TRBV12-4,NA
CSARDQRTGTGELFF,TGCAGTGCTAGAGATCAGAGAACGGGCACCGGGGAGCTGTTTTTT,TRBJ2-2,NA,TRBV20-1,NA
CSAIQSGNEKLFF,TGCAGCGCAATACAGTCGGGTAATGAAAAACTGTTTTTT,TRBJ1-4,NA,TRBV29-1,few
CASSTPPGAEYGYTF,TGTGCCAGCAGTACCCCCCCGGGGGCTGAGTATGGCTACACCTTC,TRBJ1-2,NA,TRBV12-3/TRBV12-4,NA
CASSQAFTDTQYF,TGTGCCAGCAGCCAGGCCTTCACAGATACGCAGTATTTT,TRBJ2-3,NA,TRBV6-1,NA
CASSPQFGTTSTDTQYF,TGTGCCAGCAGCCCCCAATTCGGCACCACTAGCACAGATACGCAGTATTTT,TRBJ2-3,NA,TRBV5-6,NA
CASSPPGLAWNEQFF,TGTGCCAGCAGTCCTCCGGGACTAGCTTGGAATGAGCAGTTCTTC,TRBJ2-1,TRBD2,TRBV14,NA
CSVVSGRPGTSGRYEQYF,TGCAGCGTTGTCTCAGGGCGACCCGGGACTAGCGGAAGGTACGAGCAGTACTTC,TRBJ2-7,TRBD2,TRBV29-1,many
CASSFKGAASGYTF,TGTGCCAGCAGTTTCAAAGGGGCCGCGTCAGGCTACACCTTC,TRBJ1-2,NA,TRBV6-5,few
CASSLQGIQPQHF,TGTGCCAGCAGTTTACAGGGCATTCAGCCCCAGCATTTT,TRBJ1-5,NA,TRBV28,few